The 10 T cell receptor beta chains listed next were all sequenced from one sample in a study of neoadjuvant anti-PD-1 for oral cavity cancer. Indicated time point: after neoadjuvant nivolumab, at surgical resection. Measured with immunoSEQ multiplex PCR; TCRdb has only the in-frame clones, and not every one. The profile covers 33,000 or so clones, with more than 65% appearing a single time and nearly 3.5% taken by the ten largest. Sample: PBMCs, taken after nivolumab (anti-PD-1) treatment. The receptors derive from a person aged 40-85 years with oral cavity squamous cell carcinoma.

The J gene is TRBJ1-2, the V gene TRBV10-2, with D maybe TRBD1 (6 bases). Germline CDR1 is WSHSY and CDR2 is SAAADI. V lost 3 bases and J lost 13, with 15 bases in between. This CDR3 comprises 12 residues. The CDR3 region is CASSDARRGATF. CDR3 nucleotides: TGCGCCAGCAGTGACGCCCGCAGGGGCGCCACCTTC.

CDR3 bases: TGTGCCAGCAGCTTATATCGAATGGGTTCACCCCTCCACTTT. Translated: CASSLYRMGSPLHF. The chain couples TRBV7-8 to TRBJ1-6, with unresolved D. The V gene lost 2 bases and the J gene lost 9 bases, with 11 bases spanning the gap. The CDR3 spans 14 residues. The germline V gene encodes CDR1 SGHVS and CDR2 FQNEAQ.

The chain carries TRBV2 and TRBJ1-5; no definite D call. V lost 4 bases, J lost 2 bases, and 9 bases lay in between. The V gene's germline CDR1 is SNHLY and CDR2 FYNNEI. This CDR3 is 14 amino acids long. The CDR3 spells CASSAERGNQPQHF. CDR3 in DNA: TGTGCCAGCAGTGCCGAGAGGGGCAATCAGCCCCAGCATTTT.

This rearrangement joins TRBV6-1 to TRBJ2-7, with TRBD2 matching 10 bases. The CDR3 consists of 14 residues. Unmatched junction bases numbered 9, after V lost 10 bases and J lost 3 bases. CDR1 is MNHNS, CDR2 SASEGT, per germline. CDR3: CAIISGGRNYEQYF. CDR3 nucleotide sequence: TGTGCCATAATTAGCGGGGGGCGAAACTACGAGCAGTACTTC.

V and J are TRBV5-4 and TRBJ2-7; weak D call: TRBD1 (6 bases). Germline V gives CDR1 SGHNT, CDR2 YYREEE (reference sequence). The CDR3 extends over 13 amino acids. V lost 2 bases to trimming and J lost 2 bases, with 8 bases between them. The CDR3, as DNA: TGTGCCAGCAGCTTCGGACAGACCTACGAGCAGTACTTC. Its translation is CASSFGQTYEQYF.

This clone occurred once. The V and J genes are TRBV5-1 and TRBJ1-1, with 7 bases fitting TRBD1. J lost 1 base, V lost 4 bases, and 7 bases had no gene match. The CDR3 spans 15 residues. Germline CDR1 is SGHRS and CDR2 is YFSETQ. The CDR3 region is CASSPREGANTEAFF. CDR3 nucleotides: TGCGCCAGCAGCCCCCGGGAGGGGGCGAACACTGAAGCTTTCTTT.

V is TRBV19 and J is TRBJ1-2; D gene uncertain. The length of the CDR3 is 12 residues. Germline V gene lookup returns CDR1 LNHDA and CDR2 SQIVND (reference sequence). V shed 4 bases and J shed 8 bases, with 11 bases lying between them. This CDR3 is CASSKDLRGYTF. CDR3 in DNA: TGTGCCAGTAGTAAGGACCTTCGGGGCTACACCTTC.

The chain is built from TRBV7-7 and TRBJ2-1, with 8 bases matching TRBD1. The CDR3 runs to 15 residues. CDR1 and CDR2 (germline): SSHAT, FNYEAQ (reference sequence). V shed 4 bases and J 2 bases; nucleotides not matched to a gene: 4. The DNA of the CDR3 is TGTGCCAGCAGCTCGGACAGGGACGCCTACAATGAGCAGTTCTTC. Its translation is CASSSDRDAYNEQFF.

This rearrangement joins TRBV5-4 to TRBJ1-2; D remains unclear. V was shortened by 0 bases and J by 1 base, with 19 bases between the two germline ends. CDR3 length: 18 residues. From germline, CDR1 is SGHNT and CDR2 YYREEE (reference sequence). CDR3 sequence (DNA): TGTGCCAGCAGCTTGGGGCAGTTGGGAGAGCGGTATAACTATGGCTACACCTTC. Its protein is CASSLGQLGERYNYGYTF.

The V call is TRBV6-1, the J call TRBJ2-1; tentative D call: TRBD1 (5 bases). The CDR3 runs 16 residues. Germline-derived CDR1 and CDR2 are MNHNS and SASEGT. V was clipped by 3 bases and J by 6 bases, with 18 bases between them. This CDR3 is CASSDLPDSRGNEQFF. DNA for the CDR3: TGTGCCAGCAGTGATCTTCCTGACTCAAGGGGCAATGAGCAGTTCTTC.